The source of this T cell receptor (beta chain) is a study of monozygotic twins with inflammatory bowel disease. A template switching step added UMIs, each with a 6-nucleotide sample barcode. TCRdb reprocessed the 5' RACE reads, keeping one entry per CDR3 protein, no DNA. This specimen shows under 200,000 distinct CDR3 sequences; the ten leading clones hold approximately 2.4%. Germline CDR1 is LGHNA and CDR2 is YSLEER. The CDR3 sequence is 12 residues long. The source of this sequence is a human donor with ulcerative colitis or Crohn's disease, or a healthy co-twin of an affected twin (not recorded which). Sequenced: blood. The chain uses TRBV4-3 and TRBJ2-3; the D gene TCRdb calls, TRBD1, cannot be checked with no DNA. The CDR3 spells CASSRGRDTQYF.